In this sample, the clone carrying this TCR beta chain turned up many times. Its specificity is not known. The data were taken from a study of prognosis after radiotherapy for stage I lung cancer. Study overall: Distant metastases after radiotherapy occurred in four patients at a median of approximately seven months; about 15 showed no significant progression.

Amplification of the TCR beta CDR3 (from genomic DNA) was done by two-round multiplex PCR. Amplification in first-round PCR relied on primers specific to each TRBV and TRBJ gene. Using its own MiXCR run on the multiplex PCR reads, TCRdb lists one record per CDR3 protein. Of approximately 51,000 distinct CDR3 sequences listed, approximately 35% are singletons. Study findings and constraints: Reports indicated that TRBV and TRBJ gene usage differed between patients with and without metastases, including differences in several V and a couple of J genes after SBRT.

Each of the patients had no lymph node involvement on CT and PET/CT and no prior chemotherapy, radiotherapy or other malignancies. V lost 6 bases and J lost 0; bases outside the gene matches: 7. In germline, CDR1 is MNHNS, CDR2 SASEGT. The CDR3 is 15 residues long. The clonotype originates from a donor over 45 with non-small cell lung cancer. The chain is built from TRBV6-1 and TRBJ1-2, with 7 bases lining up with TRBD1. The material was PBMCs, obtained before or after stereotactic body radiation therapy (not recorded which). The CDR3 bases are TGTGCCAGCAGCGACGGACAGGCTTCTAACTATGGCTACACCTTC. Its protein is CASSDGQASNYGYTF.